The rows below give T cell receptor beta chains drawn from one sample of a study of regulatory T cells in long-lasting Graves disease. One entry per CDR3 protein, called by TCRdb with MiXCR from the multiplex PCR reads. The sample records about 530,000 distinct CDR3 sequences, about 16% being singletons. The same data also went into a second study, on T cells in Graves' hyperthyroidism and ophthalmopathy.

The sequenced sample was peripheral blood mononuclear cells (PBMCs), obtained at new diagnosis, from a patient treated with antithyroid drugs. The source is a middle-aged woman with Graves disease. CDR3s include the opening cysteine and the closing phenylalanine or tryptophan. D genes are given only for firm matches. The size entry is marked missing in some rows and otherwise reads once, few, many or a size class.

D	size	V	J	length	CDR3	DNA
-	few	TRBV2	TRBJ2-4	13	CASRASGENIQYF	TGTGCCAGCAGAGCCTCGGGGGAAAACATTCAGTACTTC
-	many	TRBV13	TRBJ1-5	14	CASSRRYSNQPQHF	TGTGCCAGCAGCAGGCGGTATAGCAATCAGCCCCAGCATTTT
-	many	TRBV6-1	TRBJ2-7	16	CASSEPTGTSSYEQYF	TGTGCCAGCAGTGAACCCACCGGGACATCGTCCTACGAGCAGTACTTC
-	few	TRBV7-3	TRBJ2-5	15	CASSLTSSLGETQYF	TGTGCCAGCAGCTTAACATCTAGTCTGGGGGAGACCCAGTACTTC
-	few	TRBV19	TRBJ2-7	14	CASSIQDASYEQYF	TGTGCCAGTAGTATACAGGACGCCTCCTACGAGCAGTACTTC
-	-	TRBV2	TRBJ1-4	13	CASKGENREKLFF	TGTGCCAGCAAGGGAGAGAATCGGGAAAAACTGTTTTTT
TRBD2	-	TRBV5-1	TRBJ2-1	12	CASRGRGDEQFF	TGCGCCAGCAGAGGGCGGGGGGATGAGCAGTTCTTC
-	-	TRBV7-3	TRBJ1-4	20	CASSLTWGLAGGRPNEKLFF	TGTGCCAGCAGCTTAACGTGGGGACTAGCGGGGGGGCGGCCGAATGAAAAACTGTTTTTT
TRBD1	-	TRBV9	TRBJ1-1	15	CASSSQDRSNTEAFF	TGTGCCAGCAGCTCTCAGGACAGGTCAAACACTGAAGCTTTCTTT
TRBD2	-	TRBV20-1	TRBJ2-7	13	CSAGLAVPYEQYF	TGCAGCGCCGGACTAGCGGTTCCCTACGAGCAGTACTTC
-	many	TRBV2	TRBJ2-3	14	CASRGNRVTDTQYF	TGTGCCAGCAGGGGGAACAGGGTCACAGATACGCAGTATTTT
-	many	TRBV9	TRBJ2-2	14	CASSPRANTGELFF	TGTGCCAGCAGCCCAAGGGCAAACACCGGGGAGCTGTTTTTT
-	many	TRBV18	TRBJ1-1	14	CASSQQGVGTEAFF	TGCGCCAGCAGCCAACAGGGAGTCGGCACTGAAGCTTTCTTT
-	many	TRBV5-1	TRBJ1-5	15	CASILDGWSNQPQHF	TGCGCCAGCATCCTAGACGGGTGGAGCAATCAGCCCCAGCATTTT
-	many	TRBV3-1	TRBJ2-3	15	CASSQSSQGPDTQYF	TGTGCCAGCAGCCAATCCTCTCAGGGGCCAGATACGCAGTATTTT
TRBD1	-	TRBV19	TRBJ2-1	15	CASSLNRGPYNEQFF	TGTGCCAGTAGCCTCAACAGGGGGCCATACAATGAGCAGTTCTTC
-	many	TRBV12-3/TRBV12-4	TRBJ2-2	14	CASSLGAPTGELFF	TGTGCCAGCAGTTTAGGGGCCCCCACCGGGGAGCTGTTTTTT
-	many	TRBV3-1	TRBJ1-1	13	CASSQVGDTEAFF	TGTGCCAGCAGCCAAGTAGGGGACACTGAAGCTTTCTTT
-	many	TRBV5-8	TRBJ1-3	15	CASSRVQGTGNTIYF	TGTGCCAGCAGCAGAGTCCAGGGTACTGGAAACACCATATATTTT
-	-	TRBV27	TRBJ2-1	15	CASSLSYQHHNEQFF	TGTGCCAGCAGTTTATCGTACCAACACCACAATGAGCAGTTCTTC
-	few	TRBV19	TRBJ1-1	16	CASSIKSDPWGTEAFF	TGTGCCAGTAGTATTAAGTCAGACCCTTGGGGCACTGAAGCTTTCTTT
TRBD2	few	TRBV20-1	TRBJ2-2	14	CSATPGLNTGELFF	TGCAGTGCCACCCCGGGACTAAACACCGGGGAGCTGTTTTTT
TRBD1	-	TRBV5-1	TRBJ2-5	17	CASRPLPGGVKGETQYF	TGCGCCAGCAGACCCCTTCCAGGGGGCGTAAAAGGAGAGACCCAGTACTTC
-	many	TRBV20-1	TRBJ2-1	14	CSAPGDTSYNEQFF	TGCAGTGCCCCGGGGGACACCTCCTACAATGAGCAGTTCTTC
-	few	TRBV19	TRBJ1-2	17	CASSIIGWTTSNYGYTF	TGTGCCAGTAGTATAATTGGGTGGACAACTTCTAACTATGGCTACACCTTC
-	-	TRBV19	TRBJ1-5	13	CASSILGGQPQHF	TGTGCCAGTAGTATATTAGGCGGTCAGCCCCAGCATTTT
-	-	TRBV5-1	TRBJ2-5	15	CASSLAGTSQETQYF	TGCGCCAGCAGCTTGGCCGGAACTTCCCAAGAGACCCAGTACTTC
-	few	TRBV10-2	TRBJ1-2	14	CATEPVVGSIGYTF	TGCGCCACCGAGCCCGTGGTGGGATCGATTGGCTACACCTTC
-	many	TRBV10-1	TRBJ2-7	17	CASFHQDYRRQRYEQYF	TGCGCCAGCTTTCATCAGGACTATAGAAGACAGCGGTACGAGCAGTACTTC
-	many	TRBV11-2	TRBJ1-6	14	CASSYGTGRSPLHF	TGTGCCAGCAGCTACGGGACGGGGCGCTCACCCCTCCACTTT
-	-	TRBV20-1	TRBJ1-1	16	CSARDLGLGKSTEAFF	TGCAGTGCTAGAGATCTAGGGCTGGGGAAAAGCACTGAAGCTTTCTTT
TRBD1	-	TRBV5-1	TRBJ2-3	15	CASGRQGASTDTQYF	TGCGCCAGCGGCAGACAGGGGGCTAGCACAGATACGCAGTATTTT
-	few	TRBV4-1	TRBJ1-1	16	CASSQPLAGVNTEAFF	TGCGCCAGCAGCCAACCCCTCGCAGGAGTGAACACTGAAGCTTTCTTT
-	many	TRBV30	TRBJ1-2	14	CAWSGGRANYGYTF	TGTGCCTGGAGTGGAGGCCGAGCTAACTATGGCTACACCTTC
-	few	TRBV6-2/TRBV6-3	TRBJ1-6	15	CASSYSPLLDSPLHF	TGTGCCAGCAGTTACTCCCCGCTACTGGATTCACCCCTCCACTTT
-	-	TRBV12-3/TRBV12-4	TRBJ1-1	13	CASRWGTGLEAFF	TGTGCCAGCAGGTGGGGTACAGGCTTAGAAGCTTTCTTT
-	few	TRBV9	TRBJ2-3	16	CASSVGLGQRADTQYF	TGTGCCAGCAGCGTAGGACTAGGACAGAGGGCAGATACGCAGTATTTT
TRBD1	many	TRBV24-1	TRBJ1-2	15	CATSDSSGGDYGYTF	TGTGCCACCAGTGATTCGTCAGGGGGCGACTATGGCTACACCTTC
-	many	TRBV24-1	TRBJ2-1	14	CATSDWGTYNEQFF	TGTGCCACCAGTGATTGGGGTACCTACAATGAGCAGTTCTTC
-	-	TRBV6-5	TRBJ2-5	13	CASSYGGKETQYF	TGTGCCAGCAGTTACGGCGGGAAAGAGACCCAGTACTTC
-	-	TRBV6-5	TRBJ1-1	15	CASSSWGDAKAEAFF	TGTGCCAGCAGTTCCTGGGGCGACGCGAAAGCTGAAGCTTTCTTT
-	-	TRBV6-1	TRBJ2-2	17	CASTKKVSSGYTGELFF	TGTGCCAGCACCAAAAAGGTTTCCTCGGGGTACACCGGGGAGCTGTTTTTT
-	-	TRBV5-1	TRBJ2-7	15	CASSSRRTSSYEQYF	TGCGCCAGCAGCTCAAGAAGGACATCCTCCTACGAGCAGTACTTC
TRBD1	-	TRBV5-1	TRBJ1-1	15	CVSSLSGQGIAEAFF	TGCGTCAGCAGCCTATCGGGACAGGGAATCGCTGAAGCTTTCTTT
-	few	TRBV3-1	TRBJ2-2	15	CASSRDTQSSGELFF	TGTGCCAGCAGCCGAGACACACAAAGTTCCGGGGAGCTGTTTTTT
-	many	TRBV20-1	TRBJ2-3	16	CSARDVRTTTTDTQYF	TGCAGTGCTAGAGATGTACGAACGACAACCACAGATACGCAGTATTTT
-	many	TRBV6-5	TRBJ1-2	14	CASSYGVSSYGYTF	TGTGCCAGCAGTTACGGGGTTAGCTCCTATGGCTACACCTTC
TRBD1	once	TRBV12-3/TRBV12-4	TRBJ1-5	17	CASRETGGPGSNQPQHF	TGTGCCAGCAGAGAGACAGGGGGACCAGGTAGCAATCAGCCCCAGCATTTT
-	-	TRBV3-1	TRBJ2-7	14	CASSHRRSSYEQYF	TGTGCCAGCAGCCATCGACGGAGCTCCTACGAGCAGTACTTC
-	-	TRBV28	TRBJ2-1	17	CASSPTVAVSSYNEQFF	TGTGCCAGCAGTCCCACCGTAGCGGTTAGCTCCTACAATGAGCAGTTCTTC
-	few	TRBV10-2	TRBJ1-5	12	CASNGINQPQHF	TGCGCCAGCAATGGGATCAATCAGCCCCAGCATTTT
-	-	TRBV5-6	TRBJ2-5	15	CASSLYPGDGETQYF	TGTGCCAGCAGCTTGTATCCAGGGGATGGAGAGACCCAGTACTTC
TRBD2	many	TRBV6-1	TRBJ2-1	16	CASRSLAGGLSNEQFF	TGTGCCAGCAGGTCACTAGCGGGGGGGCTAAGCAATGAGCAGTTCTTC
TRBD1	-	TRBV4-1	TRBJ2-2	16	CASSPPGTGRYGELFF	TGCGCCAGCAGCCCACCCGGGACAGGGAGGTACGGGGAGCTGTTTTTT
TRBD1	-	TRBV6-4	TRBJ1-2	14	CASSDKGAGHGYTF	TGTGCCAGCAGTGACAAGGGGGCAGGACATGGCTACACCTTC
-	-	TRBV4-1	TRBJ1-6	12	CASSPVGSPLHF	TGCGCCAGTTCCCCAGTCGGTTCACCCCTCCACTTT
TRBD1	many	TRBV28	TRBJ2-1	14	CASSLRTGGSEQFF	TGTGCCAGCAGTTTAAGAACAGGGGGCAGTGAGCAGTTCTTC
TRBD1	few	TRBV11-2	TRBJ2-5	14	CASSPRQGEETQYF	TGTGCCAGCAGCCCAAGACAGGGGGAAGAGACCCAGTACTTC
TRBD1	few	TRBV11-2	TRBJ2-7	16	CASSLDRGGRGLEQYF	TGTGCCAGCAGCTTAGATCGTGGAGGCAGGGGGCTGGAGCAGTACTTC
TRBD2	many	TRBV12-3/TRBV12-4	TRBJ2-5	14	CASSLAGVQETQYF	TGTGCCAGCAGCTTAGCGGGGGTGCAAGAGACCCAGTACTTC